The rows below give T cell receptor beta chains drawn from one sample of a study of control samples from healthy donors and cancer patients. TCRdb's table, derived via immunoSEQ multiplex PCR, lists solely in-frame clones and lacks some. The top ten hold 12% of the sample, which has about 160,000 clones, over 85% seen once. Material for sequencing was blood. The source of these receptors is a young man in good health. Each CDR3 is given with its conserved first and last residue. The D gene is left open where the match is weak. Clone size, where shown, is once, few, many, or a class for clones that have expanded.

d_gene,abundance,v_gene,j_gene,CDR3nt,CDR3aa
TRBD2,.,TRBV5-1,TRBJ2-1,TGCGCCAGCAGCGTTACTACTAGCGGGAGGGGCAATGAGCAGTTCTTC,CASSVTTSGRGNEQFF
TRBD2,.,TRBV5-5,TRBJ2-1,TGTGCCAGCAGCCCCGGACTAGGAGTAGGAGAGCAGTTCTTC,CASSPGLGVGEQFF
.,.,TRBV4-2,TRBJ2-7,TGTGCCAGCAGCCCCAGCAGGGGCTCCTACGAGCAGTACTTC,CASSPSRGSYEQYF
TRBD1,few,TRBV6-4,TRBJ1-5,TGTGCCGGGCCGACAGGGGATTTCGAATTTAGCAATCAGCCCCAGCATTTT,CAGPTGDFEFSNQPQHF
.,.,TRBV14,TRBJ1-1,TGTGCCAGCAGCATACGGAACATGAACACTGAAGCTTTCTTT,CASSIRNMNTEAFF
.,once,TRBV9,TRBJ1-5,TGTGCCAGCAGCGTAGATTGGGGTTATCAGCCCCAGCATTTT,CASSVDWGYQPQHF
.,medium-sized,TRBV2,TRBJ1-5,TGTGCCAGCAGTCCGAGCGTGGGGCCCCAGCATTTT,CASSPSVGPQHF
TRBD2,.,TRBV5-1,TRBJ2-3,TGCGCCAGCAGCGTTACGCGGGAGTCAGATACGCAGTATTTT,CASSVTRESDTQYF
.,.,TRBV24-1,TRBJ2-2,TGTGCCACCAGTGATTTGACAGACACCGGGGAGCTGTTTTTT,CATSDLTDTGELFF
.,.,TRBV28,TRBJ1-3,TGTGCCAGCAGTGCCGGAAGCAGTGGTGGAAACACCATATATTTT,CASSAGSSGGNTIYF
.,.,TRBV27,TRBJ1-2,TGTGCCAGCAGTTTATCCGGGTATGGCTACACCTTC,CASSLSGYGYTF
.,.,TRBV27,TRBJ2-3,TGTGCCAGCACTTTCCGGGCTAAAAACACAGATACGCAGTATTTT,CASTFRAKNTDTQYF
.,.,TRBV7-6,TRBJ1-1,TGTGCCAGCAGCTTAGTCACAGCTATGAACACTGAAGCTTTCTTT,CASSLVTAMNTEAFF
.,.,TRBV6-2/TRBV6-3,TRBJ2-7,TGTGCCAGCACCCCCGGGCAGGGGAGGCCGGGGCACTACGAGCAGTACTTC,CASTPGQGRPGHYEQYF